The entry below gives a single TCR beta chain sequence along with its context. Preparation of the TCRbeta library was carried out with unique molecular identifiers. From the PCR reads, TCRdb called clonotypes with MiXCR, one entry per CDR3 protein. The sample has over 550,000 distinct CDR3 sequences; about 11% are singletons. The data belong to a study of T-cell reconstitution after alpha-beta-depleted transplantation in children. The source material was PBMCs from the stem cell graft donor, sampled from the stem cell graft. The receptor comes from a human donor who donated a stem cell graft to a child with acute myeloid leukemia.

CDR3 nucleotide sequence: TGCAGTGCTAGAGATAGGGATCGGGTGTGTAGGTACTTC. It translates to CSARDRDRVCRYF. The gene calls are TRBV20-1 and TRBJ2-7; D is unclear. The CDR3 runs 13 residues. V was clipped by 0 bases and J by 12 bases, with 18 bases between them. Germline V gene lookup returns CDR1 DFQATT and CDR2 SNEGSKA (reference sequence).